This TCR beta chain was found in a study of blood T cell repertoires in COVID-19. Whole-study context: The origin of the acute and convalescent COVID-19 samples was the United States, Italy and Spain. T cells, B-cell-depleted T cells, or PBMCs provided the cDNA or gDNA that served as material.

Methods used by the authors: Amplification of reference gene primers provided the estimated nucleated cell counts. Sequencing used immunoSEQ multiplex PCR; TCRdb keeps in-frame clones, though not all of them. Clone size and V and J calls were adopted from that table, with D and trimming inferred from the DNA. The table has about 75,000 clones, roughly 90% seen once. The CDR3 runs to 15 residues. Germline values: CDR1 SGHTA, CDR2 FQGNSA. V lost 1 base, J lost 0 bases, and 2 bases stayed unmatched. The sample taken for sequencing was peripheral blood. V usage is TRBV7-2 and J usage is TRBJ1-1; 7 bases agree with TRBD1. The sequence came from a human donor in a cohort sampled during active COVID-19. The CDR3 region is CASSLGGGLNTEAFF. CDR3 DNA: TGTGCCAGCAGCTTAGGAGGGGGCTTGAACACTGAAGCTTTCTTT.